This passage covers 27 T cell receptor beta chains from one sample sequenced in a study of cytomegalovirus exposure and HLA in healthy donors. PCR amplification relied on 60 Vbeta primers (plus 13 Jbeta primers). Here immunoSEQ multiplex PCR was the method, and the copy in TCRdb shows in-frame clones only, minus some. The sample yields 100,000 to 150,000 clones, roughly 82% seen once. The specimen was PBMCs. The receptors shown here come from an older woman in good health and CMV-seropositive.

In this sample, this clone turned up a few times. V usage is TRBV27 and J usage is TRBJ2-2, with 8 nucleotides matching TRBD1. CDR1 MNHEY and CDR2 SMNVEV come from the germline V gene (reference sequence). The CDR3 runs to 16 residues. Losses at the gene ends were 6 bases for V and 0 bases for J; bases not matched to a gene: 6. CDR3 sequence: CASRKQGVSNTGELFF. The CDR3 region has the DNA TGTGCCAGCAGAAAACAGGGGGTGTCGAACACCGGGGAGCTGTTTTTT.

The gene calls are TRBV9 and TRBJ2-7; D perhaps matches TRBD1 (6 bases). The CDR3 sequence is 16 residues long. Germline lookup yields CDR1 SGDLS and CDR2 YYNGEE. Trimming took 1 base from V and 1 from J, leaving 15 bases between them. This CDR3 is CASSVSPLQGSYEQYF. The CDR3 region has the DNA TGTGCCAGCAGCGTATCCCCCCTACAGGGATCCTACGAGCAGTACTTC.

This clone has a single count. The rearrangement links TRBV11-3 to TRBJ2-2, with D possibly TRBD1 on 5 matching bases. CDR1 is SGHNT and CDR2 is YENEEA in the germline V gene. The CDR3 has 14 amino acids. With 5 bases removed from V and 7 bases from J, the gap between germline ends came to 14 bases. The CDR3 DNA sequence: TGTGCCAGCAGCACAGGACCGCTTGGCGGGGAGCTGTTTTTT. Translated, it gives CASSTGPLGGELFF.

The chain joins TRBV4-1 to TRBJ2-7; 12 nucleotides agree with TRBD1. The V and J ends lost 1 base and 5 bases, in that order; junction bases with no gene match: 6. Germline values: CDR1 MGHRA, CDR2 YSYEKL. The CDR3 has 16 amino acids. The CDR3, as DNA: TGCGCCAGCAGCCAAGGGACCGGGACAGGGGGCCACGAGCAGTACTTC. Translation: CASSQGTGTGGHEQYF.

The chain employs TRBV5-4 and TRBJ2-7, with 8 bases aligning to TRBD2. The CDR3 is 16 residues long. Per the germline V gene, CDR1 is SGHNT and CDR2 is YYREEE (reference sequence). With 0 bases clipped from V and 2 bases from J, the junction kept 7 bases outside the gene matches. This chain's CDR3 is CASSLAGSGATYEQYF. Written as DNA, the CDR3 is TGTGCCAGCAGCTTGGCCGGTAGCGGGGCAACCTACGAGCAGTACTTC.

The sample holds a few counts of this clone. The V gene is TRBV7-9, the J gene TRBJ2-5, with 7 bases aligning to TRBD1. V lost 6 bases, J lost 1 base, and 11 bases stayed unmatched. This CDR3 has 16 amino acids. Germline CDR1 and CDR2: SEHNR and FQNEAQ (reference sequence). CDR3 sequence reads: CASRATGIGVQETQYF. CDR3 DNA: TGTGCCAGCAGAGCGACAGGGATCGGGGTCCAAGAGACCCAGTACTTC. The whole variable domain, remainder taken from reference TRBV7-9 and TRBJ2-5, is DTGVSQNPRHKITKRGQNVTFRCDPISEHNRLYWYRQTLGQGPEFLTYFQNEAQLEKSRLLSDRFSAERPKGSFSTLEIQRTEQGDSAMYLCASRATGIGVQETQYFGPGTRLLVL.

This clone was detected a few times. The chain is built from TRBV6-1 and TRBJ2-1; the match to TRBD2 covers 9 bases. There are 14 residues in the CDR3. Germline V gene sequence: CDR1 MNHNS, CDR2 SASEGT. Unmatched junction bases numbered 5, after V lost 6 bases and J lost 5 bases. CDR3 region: CASRHSGRNNEQFF. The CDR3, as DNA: TGTGCCAGCAGACACAGCGGGAGGAACAATGAGCAGTTCTTC.

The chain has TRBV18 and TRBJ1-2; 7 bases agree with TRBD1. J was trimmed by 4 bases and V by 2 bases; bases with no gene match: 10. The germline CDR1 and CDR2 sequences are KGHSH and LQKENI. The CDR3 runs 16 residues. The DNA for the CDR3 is TGTGCCAGCTCACCAAGGGCCGACAGGGCCACCTATGGCTACACCTTC. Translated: CASSPRADRATYGYTF.

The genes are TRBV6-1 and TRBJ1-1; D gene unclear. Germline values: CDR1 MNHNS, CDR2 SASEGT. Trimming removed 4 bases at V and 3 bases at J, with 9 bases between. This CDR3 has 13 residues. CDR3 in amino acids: CASSGSGDTEAFF. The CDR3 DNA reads TGTGCCAGCAGTGGCTCCGGGGACACTGAAGCTTTCTTT.

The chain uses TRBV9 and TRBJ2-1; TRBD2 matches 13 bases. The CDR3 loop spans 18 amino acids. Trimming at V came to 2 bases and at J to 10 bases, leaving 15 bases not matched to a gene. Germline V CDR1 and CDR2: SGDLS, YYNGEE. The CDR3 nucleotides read TGTGCCAGCAGCGTTAAACTAGCGGGGGGGTCTCGCGAGGGGGAGCAGTTCTTC. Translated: CASSVKLAGGSREGEQFF.

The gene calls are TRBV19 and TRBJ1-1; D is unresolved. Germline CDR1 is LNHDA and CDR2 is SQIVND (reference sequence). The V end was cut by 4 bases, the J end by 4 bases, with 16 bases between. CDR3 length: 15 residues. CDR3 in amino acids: CASSTQAGFGTEAFF. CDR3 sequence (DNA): TGTGCCAGTAGTACCCAAGCAGGTTTTGGCACTGAAGCTTTCTTT.

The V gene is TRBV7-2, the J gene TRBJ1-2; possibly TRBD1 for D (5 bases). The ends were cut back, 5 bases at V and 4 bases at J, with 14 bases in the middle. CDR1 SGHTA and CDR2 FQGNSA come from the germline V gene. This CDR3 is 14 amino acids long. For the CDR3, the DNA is TGTGCCAGCAGCCCCCTAGGGGTGGGCTATGGCTACACCTTC. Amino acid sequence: CASSPLGVGYGYTF.

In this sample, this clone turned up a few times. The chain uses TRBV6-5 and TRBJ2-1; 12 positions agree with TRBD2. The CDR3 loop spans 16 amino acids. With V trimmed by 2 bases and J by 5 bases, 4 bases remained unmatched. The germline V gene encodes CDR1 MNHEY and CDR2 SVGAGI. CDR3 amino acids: CASSYATSGSNNEQFF. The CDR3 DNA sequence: TGTGCCAGCAGTTACGCGACTAGCGGGAGCAACAATGAGCAGTTCTTC.

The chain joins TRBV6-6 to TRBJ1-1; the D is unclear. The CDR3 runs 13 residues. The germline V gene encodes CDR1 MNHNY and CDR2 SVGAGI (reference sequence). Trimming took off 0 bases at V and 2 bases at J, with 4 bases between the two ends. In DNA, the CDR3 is TGTGCCAGCAGTTACTCGTATAACACTGAAGCTTTCTTT. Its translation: CASSYSYNTEAFF.

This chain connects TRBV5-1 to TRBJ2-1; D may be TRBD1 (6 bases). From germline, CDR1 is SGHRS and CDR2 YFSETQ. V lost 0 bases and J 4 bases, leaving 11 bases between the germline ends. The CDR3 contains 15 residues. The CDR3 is CASSLDGTRYNEQFF. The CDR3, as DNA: TGCGCCAGCAGCTTGGACGGGACACGTTACAATGAGCAGTTCTTC.

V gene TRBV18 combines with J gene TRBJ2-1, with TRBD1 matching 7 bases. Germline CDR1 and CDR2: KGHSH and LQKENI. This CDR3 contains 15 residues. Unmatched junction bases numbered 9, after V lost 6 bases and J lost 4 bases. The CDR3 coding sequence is TGTGCCAGCTCGCGCAGAACAGGGGATTACAATGAGCAGTTCTTC. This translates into CASSRRTGDYNEQFF.

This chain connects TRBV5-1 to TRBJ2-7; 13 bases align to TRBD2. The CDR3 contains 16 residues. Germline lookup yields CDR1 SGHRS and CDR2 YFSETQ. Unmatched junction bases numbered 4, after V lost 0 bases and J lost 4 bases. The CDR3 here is CASSLGTSGSVYEQYF. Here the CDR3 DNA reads TGCGCCAGCAGCTTGGGGACTAGCGGGAGTGTTTACGAGCAGTACTTC. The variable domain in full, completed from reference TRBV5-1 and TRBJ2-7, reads KAGVTQTPRYLIKTRGQQVTLSCSPISGHRSVSWYQQTPGQGLQFLFEYFSETQRNKGNFPGRFSGRQFSNSRSEMNVSTLELGDSALYLCASSLGTSGSVYEQYFGPGTRLTVT.

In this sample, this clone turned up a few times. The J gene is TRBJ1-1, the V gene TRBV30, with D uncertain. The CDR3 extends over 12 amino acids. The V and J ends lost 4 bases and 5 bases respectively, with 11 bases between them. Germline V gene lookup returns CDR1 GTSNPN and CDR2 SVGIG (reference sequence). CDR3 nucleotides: TGTGCCTGGAAGGGAGGCAAGACTGAAGCTTTCTTT. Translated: CAWKGGKTEAFF.

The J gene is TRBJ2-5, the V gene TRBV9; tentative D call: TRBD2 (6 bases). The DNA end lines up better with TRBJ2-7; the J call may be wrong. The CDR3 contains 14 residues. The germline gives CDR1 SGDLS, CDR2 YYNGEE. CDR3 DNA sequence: TGTGCCAGCAGCGTAGAAACTAGCCGAAACGAGCAGTACTTC. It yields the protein CASSVETSRNEQYF.

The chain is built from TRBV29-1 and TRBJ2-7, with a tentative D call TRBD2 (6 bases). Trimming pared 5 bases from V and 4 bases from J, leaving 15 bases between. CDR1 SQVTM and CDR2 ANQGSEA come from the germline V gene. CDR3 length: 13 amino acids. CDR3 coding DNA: TGCAGCGTTCACTTCGAGGGGAGGTACGAGCAGTACTTC. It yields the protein CSVHFEGRYEQYF.

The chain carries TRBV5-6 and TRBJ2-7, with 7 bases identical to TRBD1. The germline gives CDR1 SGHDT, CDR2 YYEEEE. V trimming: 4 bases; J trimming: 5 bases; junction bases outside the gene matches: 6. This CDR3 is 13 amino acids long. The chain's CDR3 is CASSPWTGDEQYF. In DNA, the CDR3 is TGTGCCAGCAGCCCGTGGACAGGCGACGAGCAGTACTTC.

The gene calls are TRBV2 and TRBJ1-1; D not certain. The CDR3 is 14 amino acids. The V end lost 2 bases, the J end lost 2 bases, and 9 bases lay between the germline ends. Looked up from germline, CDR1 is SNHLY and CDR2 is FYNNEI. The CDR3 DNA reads TGTGCCAGCAGTGAACGGCGGGAAAACACTGAAGCTTTCTTT. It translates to CASSERRENTEAFF.

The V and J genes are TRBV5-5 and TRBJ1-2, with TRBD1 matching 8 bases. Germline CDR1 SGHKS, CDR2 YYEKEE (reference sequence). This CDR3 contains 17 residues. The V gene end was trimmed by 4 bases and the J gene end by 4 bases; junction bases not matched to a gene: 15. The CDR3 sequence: CASSPGPTGAFLYGYTF. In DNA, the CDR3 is TGTGCCAGCAGCCCAGGACCGACAGGGGCATTCCTCTATGGCTACACCTTC.

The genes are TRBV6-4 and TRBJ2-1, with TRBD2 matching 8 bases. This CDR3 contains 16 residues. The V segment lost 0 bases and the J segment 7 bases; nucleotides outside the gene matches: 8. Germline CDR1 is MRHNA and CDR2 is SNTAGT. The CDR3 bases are TGTGCCAGCAGTGACTCCCCGGGGGGCGGGAGGAATGAGCAGTTCTTC. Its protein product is CASSDSPGGGRNEQFF.

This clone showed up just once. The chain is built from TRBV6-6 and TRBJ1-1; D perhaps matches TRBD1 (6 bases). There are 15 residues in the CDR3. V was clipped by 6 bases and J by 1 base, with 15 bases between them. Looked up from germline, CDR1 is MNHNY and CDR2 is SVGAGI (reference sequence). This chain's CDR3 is CASSNTGSSNTEAFF. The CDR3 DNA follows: TGTGCCAGCAGCAACACAGGGAGCTCGAACACTGAAGCTTTCTTT.

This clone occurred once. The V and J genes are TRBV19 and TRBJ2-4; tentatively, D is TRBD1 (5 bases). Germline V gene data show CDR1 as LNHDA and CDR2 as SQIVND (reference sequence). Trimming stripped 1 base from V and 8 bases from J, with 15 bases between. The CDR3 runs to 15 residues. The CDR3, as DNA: TGTGCCAGTAGTATAGCCTCAGGGTTTAAGGACATTCAGTACTTC. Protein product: CASSIASGFKDIQYF. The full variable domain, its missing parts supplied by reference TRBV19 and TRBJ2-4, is DGGITQSPKYLFRKEGQNVTLSCEQNLNHDAMYWYRQDPGQGLRLIYYSQIVNDFQKGDIAEGYSVSREKKESFPLTVTSAQKNPTAFYLCASSIASGFKDIQYFGAGTRLSVL.

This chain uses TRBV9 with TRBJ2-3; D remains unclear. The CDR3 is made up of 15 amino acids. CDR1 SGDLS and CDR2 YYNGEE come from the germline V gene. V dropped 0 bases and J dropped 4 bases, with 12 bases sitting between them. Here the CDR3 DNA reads TGTGCCAGCAGCGTAGCTCTGCGAAGTCCAGATACGCAGTATTTT. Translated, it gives CASSVALRSPDTQYF.